Below are 3 T cell receptor beta chains sequenced from a single sample in a study of blood T cell repertoires in COVID-19. The method was immunoSEQ multiplex PCR; TCRdb's version includes in-frame clones alone and lacks a portion of them. This table has about 100,000 clones, about nine tenths appearing once. Sequenced input: peripheral blood. These receptors were taken from a man over 45 with acute or convalescent COVID-19.

On this clone: Its ends do not fully match the called genes, so a read error is possible. This CDR3 is also generated by other DNA sequences in the sample. The CDR3 region is CAWSLGGSGNTIYF. The CDR3 DNA follows: TGCGCCTGGAGTTTAGGGGGCTCGGGAAACACCATATATTTT. This chain connects TRBV30 to TRBJ1-3; 7 positions match TRBD1. This CDR3 is 14 amino acids long. Looked up from germline, CDR1 is GTSNPN and CDR2 is SVGIG (reference sequence).

This chain links TRBV7-2 with TRBJ2-4, with a possible D match to TRBD2 (5 bases). Trimming left V 2 bases short and J 2 bases short, with 10 bases between. Germline CDR1 is SGHTA and CDR2 is FQGNSA. The CDR3 loop spans 15 amino acids. CDR3 amino acids: CASSLLGGSKNIQYF. The DNA for the CDR3 is TGTGCCAGCAGCTTATTGGGCGGGTCCAAAAACATTCAGTACTTC. The whole variable domain, remainder taken from reference TRBV7-2 and TRBJ2-4, is GAGVSQSPSNKVTEKGKDVELRCDPISGHTALYWYRQSLGQGLEFLIYFQGNSAPDKSGLPSDRFSAERTGGSVSTLTIQRTQQEDSAVYLCASSLLGGSKNIQYFGAGTRLSVL.

The V and J genes are TRBV5-1 and TRBJ2-1; D may be TRBD2 (5 bases). The CDR3 sequence is 12 residues long. Germline V gene data show CDR1 as SGHRS and CDR2 as YFSETQ. Trimming stripped 1 base from V and 10 bases from J, with 9 bases between. The CDR3 spells CASSLIGGEQFF. The DNA of the CDR3 is TGCGCCAGCAGCTTGATTGGCGGGGAGCAGTTCTTC.